This T cell receptor beta chain was identified in a study of blood T cell repertoires in COVID-19. The wider study: Acute and convalescent COVID-19 specimens originated in the United States, Italy and Spain. T cells, B-cell-depleted T cells, or PBMCs provided the cDNA or gDNA that served as material.

This clone was counted a single time. CDR1 SGHRS and CDR2 YFSETQ come from the germline V gene. The V end was cut by 9 bases, the J end by 2 bases, with 17 bases between. The CDR3 covers 14 residues. Per the original methods: Cell counts per sample came from amplifying reference gene primers. Libraries were prepared by immunoSEQ multiplex PCR; TCRdb keeps only in-frame clonotypes and omits some of them. The V and J calls and clone size are taken from that table; D and trimming were inferred from the DNA. The sample has approximately 100,000 clones, 80% to 90% seen once; the top ten hold roughly 3.6%. This receptor was taken from an older woman with acute or convalescent COVID-19. The rearrangement uses TRBV5-1 and TRBJ2-5, with D possibly TRBD2 on 6 matching bases. Sequencing was carried out using peripheral blood. This chain's CDR3 is CATSVGGGQETQYF. The CDR3 region has the DNA TGCGCCACCTCCGTGGGGGGAGGACAAGAGACCCAGTACTTC. Variable domain in full (rest from reference TRBV5-1 and TRBJ2-5): KAGVTQTPRYLIKTRGQQVTLSCSPISGHRSVSWYQQTPGQGLQFLFEYFSETQRNKGNFPGRFSGRQFSNSRSEMNVSTLELGDSALYLCATSVGGGQETQYFGPGTRLLVL.